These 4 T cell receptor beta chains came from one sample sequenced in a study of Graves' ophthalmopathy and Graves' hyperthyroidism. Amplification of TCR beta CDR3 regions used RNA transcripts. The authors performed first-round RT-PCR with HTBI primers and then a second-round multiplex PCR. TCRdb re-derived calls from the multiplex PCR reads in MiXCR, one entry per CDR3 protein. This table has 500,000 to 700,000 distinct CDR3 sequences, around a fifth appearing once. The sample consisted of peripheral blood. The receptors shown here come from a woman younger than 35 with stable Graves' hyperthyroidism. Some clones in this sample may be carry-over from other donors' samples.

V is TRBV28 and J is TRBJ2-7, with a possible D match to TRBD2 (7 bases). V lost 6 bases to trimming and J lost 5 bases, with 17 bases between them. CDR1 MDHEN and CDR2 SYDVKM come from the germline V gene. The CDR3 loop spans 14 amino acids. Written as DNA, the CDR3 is TGTGCCAGCAGCATCGCGGGGGCTGGCAACGAGCAGTACTTC. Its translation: CASSIAGAGNEQYF. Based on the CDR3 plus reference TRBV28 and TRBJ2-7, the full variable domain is DVKVTQSSRYLVKRTGEKVFLECVQDMDHENMFWYRQDPGLGLRLIYFSYDVKMKEKGDIPEGYSVSREKKERFSLILESASTNQTSMYLCASSIAGAGNEQYFGPGTRLTVT.

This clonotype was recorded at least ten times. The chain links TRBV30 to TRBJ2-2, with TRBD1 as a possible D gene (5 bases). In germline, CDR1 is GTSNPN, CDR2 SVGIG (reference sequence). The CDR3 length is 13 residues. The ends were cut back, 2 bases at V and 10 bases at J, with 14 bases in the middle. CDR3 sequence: CAWSKPGQKELFF. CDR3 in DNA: TGTGCCTGGAGTAAACCAGGACAAAAGGAGCTGTTTTTT.

The CDR3 DNA sequence: TGTGCCAGCAGCTCCTACAGGGGGCTCACCGGGGAGCTGTTTTTT. It codes for CASSSYRGLTGELFF. The gene calls are TRBV11-2 and TRBJ2-2, with TRBD1 identical over 9 bases. The CDR3 is 15 amino acids. Per germline, CDR1 SGHAT and CDR2 FQNNGV. The ends lost 4 bases at V and 4 bases at J; junction bases unmatched: 4.

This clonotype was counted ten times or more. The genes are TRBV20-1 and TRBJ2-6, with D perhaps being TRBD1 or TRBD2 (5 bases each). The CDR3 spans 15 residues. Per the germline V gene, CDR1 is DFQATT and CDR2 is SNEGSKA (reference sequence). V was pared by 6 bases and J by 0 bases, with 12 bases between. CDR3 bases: TGCAGTGCCAAGACCGGGACCTCTGGGGCCAACGTCCTGACTTTC. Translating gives CSAKTGTSGANVLTF.